This T cell receptor beta chain was profiled in a study of T cell repertoires in cytomegalovirus infection. On the study more broadly: Indications came from public TCR beta signatures; they pointed to CMV infection and to a matching HLA type.

TCRdb reprocessed the reads with MiXCR, giving one entry per CDR3 protein. The data contain nearly 550,000 distinct CDR3 sequences, approximately 15% of them singletons. This clonotype was seen many times. Its matching antigen is unknown. The study's findings and limits: Adding up the frequency of public TCR beta families identified people who carried CMV plus the relevant HLA. What dominated the ex vivo response were HLA-C-restricted CMV-specific TCR beta clonotypes.

The CDR3 sequence is 15 residues long. From germline, CDR1 is LNHDA and CDR2 SQIVND (reference sequence). V was pared by 7 bases and J by 0 bases, with 3 bases of the junction left unmatched. The origin of this receptor is a human donor in good health (CMV status not recorded). Some clones in this sample may be carry-over from other donors' samples. Sequencing was performed on CD8+ T cells from PBMCs. V usage is TRBV19 and J usage is TRBJ2-1, with 10 bases identical to TRBD1. CDR3 loop: CASNRDRGSYNEQFF. In DNA, the CDR3 is TGTGCCAGTAATCGGGACAGGGGCTCCTACAATGAGCAGTTCTTC. Full variable domain (missing parts from reference TRBV19 and TRBJ2-1): DGGITQSPKYLFRKEGQNVTLSCEQNLNHDAMYWYRQDPGQGLRLIYYSQIVNDFQKGDIAEGYSVSREKKESFPLTVTSAQKNPTAFYLCASNRDRGSYNEQFFGPGTRLTVL.